This T cell receptor (beta chain) was recorded in a study of shared clonotypes between healthy human individuals (dated by TCRdb to 2018 to 2020). Context from the whole study: The cohort comprised a couple of women and a few men aged 18 to 49 years. For each donor, CD4 naive and CD4 memory were each run on three plates, CD8 naive on two plates, and CD8 memory on one plate. To estimate repertoire size and how much clonotype sharing occurs between individuals, the study deeply sequenced the blood TCR repertoires of roughly 5 healthy adults. To increase sequencing depth and limit assay-specific biases, TCR repertoire library preparation and sequencing were carried out by different laboratories using diverse techniques. Leukapheresis yielded between about 0.9 and 8.9 billion PBMCs per donor. What the research found in general, with its limitations: When a few donors were compared, the shared fraction of clonotypes was about 5% for naive CD4, about 4% for naive CD8, about 2.5% for memory CD4, and under 0.5% for memory CD8. Because the study included a small number of donors, the genetic and exposure-history diversity represented was limited. Pairwise subsampling indicated that sequencing depth was expected to affect the degree of clonotype sharing among donors. Estimated clonotype richness was generally larger for naive than for memory subsets. Compared with non-shared clonotypes, the clonotypes found in all four sorted-subset donors had higher generation probabilities. Only blood was sampled, and tissue TCR repertoires likely differ from those in blood. Even with the large sequencing depth, rarefaction of the sorted-subset datasets indicated that sequencing was incomplete.

Using the deep immunoSEQ assay, multiplex PCR amplified TCR CDR3 regions from genomic DNA. Extracted genomic DNA from each cell subset was spread evenly across all wells of several immunoSEQ 96-well plates, with each plate serving as a replicate. Each replicate PCR for sorted subsets received about 220 ng genomic DNA, equal to some 32,000 T cell genomes. The purified libraries were quantified using a Qubit 3.0 fluorometer, sized with a Bioanalyzer 2100, and then quantified again using the KAPA Library Quantification kit. Every immunoSEQ 96-well plate was sequenced on a dedicated single-read 150-cycle Illumina NextSeq 550 flow cell. The source study handled its data this way. Because only junctional sequences without quality scores were contained in the immunoSEQ output, filtering matching that applied to full-length reads could not be performed. Sequences were annotated with PyIR, a Python wrapper for IgBLAST v1.9, using IMGT germline references to assign V/J genes and CDR3. Reads were removed for weak V/J assignments (E-value above 1e-6), missing CDR3, stop codons, out-of-frame junctions, or ambiguous translated residues. A V3J clonotype was defined by an identical inferred V gene, J gene, and CDR3 amino acid sequence. Percentage overlap between repertoires was computed as shared unique clonotypes divided by the size of the smaller repertoire. Richness of each repertoire was evaluated using RTK rarefaction, the Chao1 estimator, and Recon v2.1 estimates of unobserved clonotypes. For all TCRbeta clonotypes obtained by the gDNA method from a few donors, generation probabilities were computed with OLGA. In TCRdb, the immuneACCESS table is reduced to in-frame sequences with V and J assigned. These tables do not hold every clone; where another copy was compared, an unresolved V gene accounts for under half, and the others remain unexplained. The V and J calls and clone size are taken from that table; D and trimming were inferred from the DNA. The sample has 2 million to 2.5 million clones on record, 90% to 95% of them singletons. The top ten hold 1.7% of the sample.

For the CD8 naive samples, CD45RO-negative cells were positively selected for CCR7, yielding a CD45RA+CCR7+ population from which TemRA cells were excluded. The donors were healthy, HIV-negative adults with no recently reported acute infections or vaccinations. All donors were Caucasian adults living in Nashville, Tennessee, USA. After blood collection by leukapheresis, PBMCs were isolated using Ficoll-Histopaque density gradient centrifugation and then cryopreserved in the vapor phase of liquid nitrogen. Purity and quantity of every magnetically sorted T cell population were checked by analytical flow cytometry. Genomic DNA was isolated from every sorted fraction and measured by UV absorbance on a Nanodrop 2000c. CDR1 and CDR2 (SEHNR, FQNEAQ) derive from the germline V gene (reference sequence). V is cut by 4 bases and J by 2 bases, and the space between the germline ends is 15 bases. Taken from cysteine to phenylalanine, the CDR3 has 15 residues. The sequence is cut down to CDR3 DNA, 45 bases in frame from base 1.

Remarks on this clone: The specificity of this receptor is unknown. Base qualities were left out, and no much larger clone turns up one base away.

This sequence was found in a man aged 18 to 30 in good health. Some clones in this sample may be carry-over from other donors' samples. The sequence links TRBV7-9 to TRBJ2-7, with no confident D gene call. The sample comprised naive CD8+ T cells from PBMCs. The meaning of the sample's cell subset or site label: CD45RA+CCR7+. The sequenced DNA: TGTGCCAGCAGCTCCGACGGAAAAGACACCTACGAGCAGTACTTC. It translates to CASSSDGKDTYEQYF.